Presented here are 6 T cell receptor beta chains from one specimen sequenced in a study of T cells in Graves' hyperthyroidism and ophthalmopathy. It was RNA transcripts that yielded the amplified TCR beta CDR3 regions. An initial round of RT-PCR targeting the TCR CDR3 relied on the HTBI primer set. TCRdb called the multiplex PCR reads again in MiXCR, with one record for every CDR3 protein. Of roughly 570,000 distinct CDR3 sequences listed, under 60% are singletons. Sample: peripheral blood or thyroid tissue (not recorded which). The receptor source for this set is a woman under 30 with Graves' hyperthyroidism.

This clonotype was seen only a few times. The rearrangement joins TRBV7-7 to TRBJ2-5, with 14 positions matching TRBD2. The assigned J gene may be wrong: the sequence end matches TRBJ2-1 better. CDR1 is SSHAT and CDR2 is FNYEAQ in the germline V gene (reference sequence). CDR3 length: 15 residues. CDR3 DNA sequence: TGTGCCAGCAGCCGACTAGCGGGAGGGAACAATGAGCAGTTCTTC. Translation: CASSRLAGGNNEQFF.

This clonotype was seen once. CDR3 region: CASSLLGGPSTDTQYF. For the CDR3, the DNA is TGTGCCAGCAGCTTATTGGGGGGCCCTAGCACAGATACGCAGTATTTT. This chain links TRBV7-2 with TRBJ2-3; TRBD1 or TRBD2 may be the D gene (6 bases each). The CDR3 is 16 amino acids. Germline values: CDR1 SGHTA, CDR2 FQGNSA. Trimming removed 2 bases from V and 0 bases from J, with 12 bases in between.

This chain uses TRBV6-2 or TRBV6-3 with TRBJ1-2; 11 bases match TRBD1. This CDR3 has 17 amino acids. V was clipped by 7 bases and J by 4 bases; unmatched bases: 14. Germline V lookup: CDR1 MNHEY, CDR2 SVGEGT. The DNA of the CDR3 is TGTGCCAGCACTTCAGACCCTCCGGGACAGGGGGTCTATGGCTACACCTTC. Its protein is CASTSDPPGQGVYGYTF.

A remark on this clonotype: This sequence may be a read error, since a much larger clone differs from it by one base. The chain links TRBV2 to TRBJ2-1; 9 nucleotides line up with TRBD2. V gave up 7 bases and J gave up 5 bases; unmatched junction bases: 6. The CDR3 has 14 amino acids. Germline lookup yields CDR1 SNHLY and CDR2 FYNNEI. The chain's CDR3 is CASIAGDDDNEQFF. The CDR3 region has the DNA TGTGCCAGCATAGCGGGAGACGACGACAATGAGCAGTTCTTC.

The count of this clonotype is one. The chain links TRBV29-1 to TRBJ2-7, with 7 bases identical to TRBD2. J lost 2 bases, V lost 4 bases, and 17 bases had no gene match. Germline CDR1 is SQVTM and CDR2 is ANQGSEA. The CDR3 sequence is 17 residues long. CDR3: CSVVPRLAGTDTYEQYF. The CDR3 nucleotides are TGCAGCGTTGTCCCACGACTAGCAGGCACAGATACCTACGAGCAGTACTTC.

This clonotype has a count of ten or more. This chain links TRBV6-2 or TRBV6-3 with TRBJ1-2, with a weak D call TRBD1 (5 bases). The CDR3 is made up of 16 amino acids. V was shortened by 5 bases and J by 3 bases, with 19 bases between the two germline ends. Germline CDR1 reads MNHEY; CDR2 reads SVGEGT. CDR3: CASSHGRGFMDYGYTF. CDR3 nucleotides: TGTGCCAGCAGTCACGGGAGGGGTTTTATGGACTATGGCTACACCTTC.